This TCR beta chain was documented in a study of T cells after yellow fever vaccination. General study results and limits: Most primary-vaccination clones reappeared after the booster (about 96% CD4, 75% to 90% CD8). Any FACS-sorted repertoire could hold abundant clonotypes that contaminate it from the bulk population.

The CDR3 runs to 13 residues. J lost 6 bases, V lost 1 base, and 3 bases had no gene match. Germline CDR1 is SGHVS and CDR2 is FNYEAQ. They built TCR cDNA with 5'RACE template switching, a step that put in a universal primer site and UMIs. TCRdb re-analysed the 5' RACE reads in MiXCR, keeping a single row per CDR3 protein. The repertoire consists of 150,000 to 200,000 distinct CDR3 sequences, with about 7% occurring once and the leading ten covering approximately 2.4%. This clonotype was seen ten or more times. Its antigen is undetermined. The chain links TRBV7-6 to TRBJ2-7; 7 bases map to TRBD2. This material consisted of CD4+ T cells sorted from PBMCs, taken 5 days after the first yellow fever vaccination. The clonotype was recovered from a man aged 18 to 35 who received the YFV17D yellow fever vaccine. The CDR3 nucleotides are TGTGCCAGCAGCTTAGGGGCGGGGGTCGAGCAGTACTTC. This encodes CASSLGAGVEQYF.